This is a list of T cell receptor beta chains from one sample in a study of early T cells in non-severe SARS-CoV-2 infection. From the 5' RACE reads, TCRdb called clonotypes with MiXCR, one entry per CDR3 protein. The sample holds 60,000 to 75,000 distinct CDR3 sequences; 4.6% are singletons and the top ten take 3.5% to 4%. The sample in question was whole blood, obtained at baseline. The receptor source for this set is an adult who was a healthcare worker with PCR-confirmed SARS-CoV-2 infection or an uninfected control (not recorded which). The donor label of this sample is uncertain. Each CDR3 is given without its conserved first and last residue. A D gene is named only where the DNA matches it firmly.

J: TRBJ2-2
V: TRBV14
D: .
CDR3: ASSQRLGGWTGELF

J: TRBJ1-2
V: TRBV20-1
D: TRBD1
CDR3: SAREGGAQDGLT

J: TRBJ1-2
V: TRBV6-5
D: .
CDR3: ASRSFSGVRGYT

J: TRBJ1-1
V: TRBV19
D: .
CDR3: ASSSDSLNTEAF

J: TRBJ2-3
V: TRBV10-3
D: TRBD1
CDR3: AIKQGAEDTRY

J: TRBJ1-2
V: TRBV4-3
D: .
CDR3: ASSHLTGGFYGYT

J: TRBJ2-3
V: TRBV10-3
D: .
CDR3: AIGRSGQY

J: TRBJ1-6
V: TRBV20-1
D: TRBD1
CDR3: SARGDRDNSPLH

J: TRBJ2-5
V: TRBV28
D: TRBD1
CDR3: ASSLLTGTETQY

J: TRBJ2-4
V: TRBV18
D: .
CDR3: ASSLTDLAKNIQY

J: TRBJ2-7
V: TRBV13
D: TRBD1
CDR3: ASSQRQGLAYEQY

J: TRBJ1-2
V: TRBV30
D: .
CDR3: AWSGGYGYT

J: TRBJ1-3
V: TRBV11-2
D: TRBD1
CDR3: ASSINPQGASGNTIY

J: TRBJ2-7
V: TRBV10-3
D: .
CDR3: AIPVTRGASHDEQY

J: TRBJ2-5
V: TRBV7-2
D: .
CDR3: ASSFPRQTQY

J: TRBJ2-1
V: TRBV19
D: TRBD1
CDR3: ASRGDRLSSYNEQF

J: TRBJ1-5
V: TRBV6-6
D: .
CDR3: ASSYSGRDQPQH